The 32 T cell receptor beta chains below were found in one sample sequenced in a study of molecular identifiers for immune sequencing clone quantification. MiXCR, applied by TCRdb to the PCR reads, yields one record per CDR3 protein. Here the sample spans over 600,000 distinct CDR3 sequences, roughly 21% being singletons. The sequenced sample consisted of naive CD8+ T cells from blood, with Jurkat cell RNA spiked in. Subset given: FACS-sorted CD8+CD4-CCR7+CD45RA+ naive T cells. These receptors all come from a human donor in good health. Some libraries in this study had Jurkat cell RNA spiked in.

The gene calls are TRBV30 and TRBJ2-2; TRBD2 might be the D (5 bases). The germline V gene has CDR1 GTSNPN and CDR2 SVGIG (reference sequence). Trimming took 7 bases from V and 1 from J, leaving 16 bases between them. The CDR3 contains 15 residues. The DNA for the CDR3 is TGTGCCTTTTTACCTATGGGGAGGAACACCGGGGAGCTGTTTTTT. Its translation is CAFLPMGRNTGELFF.

This clonotype was observed a few times. This sequence joins TRBV19 and TRBJ2-7, with D tentatively TRBD1 or TRBD2 (5 bases each). This CDR3 is built from 15 residues. Trimming took 3 bases from V and 3 from J, leaving 15 bases between them. CDR1 and CDR2 (germline): LNHDA, SQIVND (reference sequence). CDR3 nucleotides: TGTGCCAGTAGTATCGGGATGGGGCGTCGCTACGAGCAGTACTTC. It translates to CASSIGMGRRYEQYF.

This clonotype was detected ten times or more. The genes are TRBV19 and TRBJ2-3, with 10 nucleotides matching TRBD1. This CDR3 contains 13 residues. Per germline, CDR1 LNHDA and CDR2 SQIVND (reference sequence). The J segment lost 5 bases and the V segment lost 9 bases, leaving 5 bases of the junction unmatched. The CDR3 loop reads CASGQGVIDTQYF. The CDR3 nucleotides are TGTGCCAGCGGACAGGGGGTAATAGATACGCAGTATTTT.

The table lists this clonotype with many counts. This sequence joins TRBV12-3 or TRBV12-4 and TRBJ2-5; 8 bases map to TRBD1. J was trimmed by 5 bases and V by 3 bases; bases with no gene match: 5. This CDR3 is built from 14 residues. CDR3 loop: CASSLTGAAETQYF. CDR3 sequence (DNA): TGTGCCAGCAGTTTGACAGGGGCCGCGGAGACCCAGTACTTC.

The chain combines TRBV12-5 with TRBJ2-1, with TRBD2 matching 10 bases. This CDR3 spans 13 amino acids. Trimming cost V 5 bases and J 8 bases; bases outside gene matches: 3. CDR1 and CDR2 (germline): LGHNT, FRNRAP. The CDR3 loop is CASGPGTSDEQFF. CDR3 sequence (DNA): TGTGCTAGTGGTCCCGGGACTAGCGATGAGCAGTTCTTC.

This clonotype occurred a few times. The V gene is TRBV13, the J gene TRBJ2-6; possibly TRBD1 for D (5 bases). The V gene lost 5 bases and the J gene lost 1 base, with 15 bases spanning the gap. The CDR3 is 17 residues long. Germline V gene sequence: CDR1 PRHDT, CDR2 FYEKMQ (reference sequence). The CDR3 here is CASSPQAVGSGANVLTF. The CDR3 nucleotides are TGTGCCAGCAGCCCACAGGCGGTAGGTTCTGGGGCCAACGTCCTGACTTTC.

The V gene is TRBV7-9, the J gene TRBJ2-5; D unclear. Looked up from germline, CDR1 is SEHNR and CDR2 is FQNEAQ (reference sequence). V lost 1 base to trimming and J lost 13 bases, with 10 bases between them. CDR3 length: 11 residues. In DNA form, the CDR3 reads TGTGCCAGCAGCTTAGGGAATAGAGTGTACTTC. It encodes CASSLGNRVYF. Looking up the rest from reference TRBV7-9 and TRBJ2-5 gives the full variable domain: DTGVSQNPRHKITKRGQNVTFRCDPISEHNRLYWYRQTLGQGPEFLTYFQNEAQLEKSRLLSDRFSAERPKGSFSTLEIQRTEQGDSAMYLCASSLGNRVYFGPGTRLLVL.

In this sample, this clonotype turned up many times. The chain joins TRBV12-3 or TRBV12-4 to TRBJ2-3, with D possibly TRBD1 on 6 matching bases. Trimming took 3 bases from V and 0 from J, leaving 10 bases between them. This CDR3 is 15 amino acids long. Here the CDR3 reads CASSFLQGSTDTQYF. The CDR3 DNA reads as TGTGCCAGCAGTTTTCTTCAGGGGAGCACAGATACGCAGTATTTT.

This clonotype was counted many times. The chain recombines TRBV5-1 with TRBJ2-2; D is unclear. This CDR3 spans 16 amino acids. Germline assignment: CDR1 SGHRS and CDR2 YFSETQ. The V end was cut by 4 bases, the J end by 9 bases, with 22 bases between. The CDR3 nucleotides read TGCGCCAGCAGCCCGGATGACACCCGATTCCTCCGGGAGCTGTTTTTT. Protein: CASSPDDTRFLRELFF.

The chain recombines TRBV14 with TRBJ2-7; 12 bases are a match to TRBD1. Germline V gene lookup returns CDR1 SGHDN and CDR2 FVKESK. The ends lost 2 bases at V and 4 bases at J; junction bases unmatched: 6. This CDR3 has 16 residues. The CDR3 here is CASSQTPGQGAYEQYF. The CDR3 DNA follows: TGTGCCAGCAGCCAAACCCCGGGACAGGGGGCATACGAGCAGTACTTC.

This clonotype turned up a few times. The V gene is TRBV6-1, the J gene TRBJ2-7, with D possibly matching TRBD2 (6 bases). The CDR3 is made up of 16 amino acids. Germline V gene data show CDR1 as MNHNS and CDR2 as SASEGT. V was pared by 1 base and J by 2 bases, with 15 bases between. The CDR3: CASSEEVLAEAYEQYF. CDR3 DNA sequence: TGTGCCAGCAGTGAAGAGGTGTTAGCGGAAGCCTACGAGCAGTACTTC.

The sample holds one count of this clonotype. A single base separates this from a much larger clone, so it may be a read error. The chain links TRBV4-3 to TRBJ1-3, with a weak D call TRBD1 (6 bases). The CDR3 has 16 residues. Germline assignment: CDR1 LGHNA and CDR2 YSLEER. The CDR3 DNA reads TGCGCCAGCAGCCAAGAGGGGGCAGGGACTGGAAGCACCATATATTTT. Translating gives CASSQEGAGTGSTIYF.

J is TRBJ2-7 and V is TRBV20-1; 7 bases fit TRBD1. CDR1 is DFQATT, CDR2 SNEGSKA, per germline (reference sequence). V dropped 4 bases and J dropped 4; count of bases not matched to a gene: 7. This CDR3 has 13 residues. CDR3 nucleotide sequence: TGCAGTGCTACCGGGACAGAAGAATACGAGCAGTACTTC. Protein: CSATGTEEYEQYF.

This clonotype has only a few counts. This chain uses TRBV13 with TRBJ2-7, with D possibly matching TRBD2 (7 bases). With 5 bases removed from V and 0 bases from J, the gap between germline ends came to 20 bases. The CDR3 sequence is 17 residues long. CDR1 PRHDT and CDR2 FYEKMQ come from the germline V gene (reference sequence). For the CDR3, the DNA is TGTGCCAGCAGCCCGGGGGGCATGCTAGCCCGCTCCTACGAGCAGTACTTC. Amino acids: CASSPGGMLARSYEQYF.

The rearrangement joins TRBV12-3 or TRBV12-4 to TRBJ2-3, with D unresolved. The V end was cut by 5 bases, the J end by 0 bases, with 12 bases between. The CDR3 totals 15 residues. The CDR3 coding sequence is TGTGCCAGCAGTCCCGGCAAAGCTAGCACAGATACGCAGTATTTT. This sequence encodes CASSPGKASTDTQYF.

This clonotype came up a few times. The junction does not match germline at one end; this may be a read error. The genes are TRBV6-1 and TRBJ1-4, with D maybe TRBD1 (6 bases). In germline, CDR1 is MNHNS, CDR2 SASEGT. The CDR3 spans 15 residues. CDR3 DNA sequence: TGTGCCAGCACCGAAGGGGGGGCTAGCTATGAAAAACTGCTTTTT. It specifies CASTEGGASYEKLLF.

This clonotype was found many times. The chain is built from TRBV12-3 or TRBV12-4 and TRBJ2-5; D not certain. V was clipped by 6 bases and J by 5 bases, with 13 bases between them. The CDR3 has 13 amino acids. The CDR3 coding sequence is TGTGCCAGCAGCCCTCCCGTGGCCGAGACCCAGTACTTC. This gives the protein CASSPPVAETQYF.

This chain connects TRBV5-1 to TRBJ1-4; 10 nucleotides line up with TRBD1. Germline V gene sequence: CDR1 SGHRS, CDR2 YFSETQ. The CDR3 extends over 14 amino acids. V lost 4 bases to trimming and J lost 6 bases; unmatched junction nucleotides: 3. The CDR3 DNA follows: TGCGCCAGCAGCCCGACAGGGGGCCATGAAAAACTGTTTTTT. This encodes CASSPTGGHEKLFF.

This clonotype was counted at least ten times. The chain carries TRBV29-1 and TRBJ2-7; 8 bases align to TRBD1. The germline V gene has CDR1 SQVTM and CDR2 ANQGSEA. This CDR3 contains 13 residues. The V and J ends lost 4 bases and 5 bases, in that order; junction bases with no gene match: 7. CDR3 DNA sequence: TGCAGCGTTGTAGGGCAGGGGGCCCACGAGCAGTACTTC. This codes for CSVVGQGAHEQYF.

This clonotype came up a few times. V and J are TRBV29-1 and TRBJ2-7; TRBD2 matches 12 bases. Germline CDR1 is SQVTM and CDR2 is ANQGSEA. This CDR3 contains 15 residues. With V trimmed by 6 bases and J by 4 bases, 10 bases remained unmatched. The chain's CDR3 is CSVTLAGGPQYEQYF. As DNA, the CDR3 is TGCAGCGTGACACTAGCGGGAGGTCCACAATACGAGCAGTACTTC.

This clonotype has only a few counts. J is TRBJ2-1 and V is TRBV7-9, with 7 bases identical to TRBD2. There are 16 residues in the CDR3. The J segment lost 6 bases and the V segment lost 3 bases, leaving 11 bases of the junction unmatched. In germline, CDR1 is SEHNR, CDR2 FQNEAQ (reference sequence). Here the CDR3 DNA reads TGTGCCAGCAGCTTTCAGGGACTACCTACTACCAATGAGCAGTTCTTC. Translating it yields CASSFQGLPTTNEQFF. The full variable domain, rest sourced from reference TRBV7-9 and TRBJ2-1, is DTGVSQNPRHKITKRGQNVTFRCDPISEHNRLYWYRQTLGQGPEFLTYFQNEAQLEKSRLLSDRFSAERPKGSFSTLEIQRTEQGDSAMYLCASSFQGLPTTNEQFFGPGTRLTVL.

This chain connects TRBV6-1 to TRBJ2-5; 7 bases agree with TRBD1. Germline V lookup: CDR1 MNHNS, CDR2 SASEGT. CDR3 length: 15 residues. The J segment lost 3 bases and the V segment lost 2 bases, leaving 6 bases of the junction unmatched. The CDR3 here is CASSEPRGREETQYF. The CDR3 DNA follows: TGTGCCAGCAGTGAACCGAGGGGGCGCGAAGAGACCCAGTACTTC.

At least ten counts were recorded for this clonotype. The V call is TRBV3-1, the J call TRBJ1-1; D ambiguous. The germline CDR1 and CDR2 sequences are LGHDT and YNNKEL (reference sequence). With 4 bases removed from V and 7 bases from J, the gap between germline ends came to 16 bases. The CDR3 is 14 residues long. This CDR3 reads CASSPPRIGNEAFF. In DNA, the CDR3 is TGTGCCAGCAGCCCACCACGGATAGGAAATGAAGCTTTCTTT.

This clonotype appeared many times. The gene calls are TRBV20-1 and TRBJ2-3; 8 bases fit TRBD2. The germline V gene has CDR1 DFQATT and CDR2 SNEGSKA (reference sequence). J lost 5 bases, V lost 0 bases, and 10 bases had no gene match. This CDR3 comprises 16 residues. The CDR3 loop is CSARDIAGGGIDTQYF. The CDR3 nucleotides read TGCAGTGCTAGAGATATTGCGGGAGGTGGTATAGATACGCAGTATTTT.

This clonotype appeared many times. This chain uses TRBV5-1 with TRBJ2-3; D remains ambiguous. V lost 0 bases, J lost 4 bases, and 6 bases lay in between. This CDR3 has 13 residues. Germline-derived CDR1 and CDR2 are SGHRS and YFSETQ. The CDR3 is CASSLVPADTQYF. DNA of the CDR3: TGCGCCAGCAGCTTGGTACCCGCAGATACGCAGTATTTT.

Of note for this clonotype: The CDR3 does not end in the conserved phenylalanine or tryptophan, so this is likely a read error. The V gene is TRBV7-8, the J gene TRBJ2-7, with TRBD1 matching over 7 bases. Germline V gene data show CDR1 as SGHVS and CDR2 as FQNEAQ. The trim removed 4 bases at V and 3 bases at J, leaving 9 bases unmatched. This CDR3 has 15 amino acids. CDR3 protein: CASSSGQAAFYEQYS. As DNA, the CDR3 is TGTGCCAGCAGCTCTGGACAGGCTGCTTTCTACGAGCAGTACTCC.

This clonotype was counted a single time. A much larger clone lies one base from this, so it may be a read error. The chain links TRBV4-3 to TRBJ1-5; 8 bases map to TRBD1. The length of the CDR3 is 17 residues. Germline-derived CDR1 and CDR2 are LGHNA and YSLEER. The CDR3 nucleotides are TGCGCCAGCAACCAACCCGCCTGGACAGGGAACAATCAGCCCCAGCATTTT. Protein product: CASNQPAWTGNNQPQHF.

This clonotype was counted at least ten times. The chain employs TRBV7-9 and TRBJ2-3; D gene uncertain. This CDR3 is 13 amino acids long. The germline V gene encodes CDR1 SEHNR and CDR2 FQNEAQ (reference sequence). Trimming shortened V by 3 bases and J by 1 base, and 5 bases separated the two germline ends. The CDR3 protein is CASSFFGTDTQYF. The CDR3 DNA is TGTGCCAGCAGCTTCTTCGGCACAGATACGCAGTATTTT.

There are many counts of this clonotype. The chain links TRBV20-1 to TRBJ2-3; no firm D call. Germline lookup yields CDR1 DFQATT and CDR2 SNEGSKA (reference sequence). CDR3 length equals 11 residues. The V gene lost 6 bases and the J gene lost 6 bases, with 10 bases spanning the gap. Here the CDR3 reads CSARLIDTQYF. CDR3 in DNA: TGCAGTGCACGACTGATTGATACGCAGTATTTT.

Regarding this clonotype: Since a much larger clone is just one base distant, this may be a read error. The gene calls are TRBV7-9 and TRBJ2-2; possibly TRBD1 or TRBD2 for D (6 bases each). The V gene's germline CDR1 is SEHNR and CDR2 FQNEAQ (reference sequence). V gave up 6 bases and J gave up 0 bases, with 11 bases separating them. The CDR3 runs 15 residues. The CDR3 DNA sequence: TGTGCCAGCAGAGGGCGGGACACGAACACCGGGGAGCTGTTTTTT. It is translated as CASRGRDTNTGELFF.

This clonotype has at least ten counts. The V call is TRBV27, the J call TRBJ2-3; 9 bases agree with TRBD2. V was clipped by 3 bases and J by 2 bases; unmatched bases: 3. Germline CDR1 reads MNHEY; CDR2 reads SMNVEV (reference sequence). The length of the CDR3 is 15 residues. The CDR3 protein is CASSFLAGSTDTQYF. CDR3 in DNA: TGTGCCAGCAGTTTCCTAGCGGGATCCACAGATACGCAGTATTTT.

This clonotype has a count of ten or more. The chain carries TRBV9 and TRBJ2-3; D perhaps matches TRBD1 (6 bases). The CDR3 totals 17 residues. V was trimmed by 6 bases and J by 2 bases, leaving 22 bases between them. CDR1 and CDR2 (germline): SGDLS, YYNGEE. CDR3 region: CASTPGAGRLYTDTQYF. CDR3 coding DNA: TGTGCCAGCACTCCAGGGGCCGGTAGACTATACACAGATACGCAGTATTTT.